This T cell receptor beta chain stems from a study of early T cells in non-severe SARS-CoV-2 infection. This clonotype was detected ten times or more. TCRdb independently ran MiXCR on the 5' RACE reads; one entry per CDR3 protein. The data hold tens of thousands of distinct CDR3 sequences, with approximately 6% observed a single time. CDR3 length: 11 amino acids. V lost 5 bases, J lost 7 bases, and 8 bases lay in between. Germline V gene data show CDR1 as MDHEN and CDR2 as SYDVKM. The J gene is TRBJ1-2, the V gene TRBV28; no reliable D call. The sample here was whole blood, taken at baseline. This TCR came from an adult who was a healthcare worker with PCR-confirmed SARS-CoV-2 infection or an uninfected control (not recorded which). The CDR3, as DNA: TGTGCCAGCAGTGGGTTGCGTGGCTACACCTTC. Amino acid sequence: CASSGLRGYTF.